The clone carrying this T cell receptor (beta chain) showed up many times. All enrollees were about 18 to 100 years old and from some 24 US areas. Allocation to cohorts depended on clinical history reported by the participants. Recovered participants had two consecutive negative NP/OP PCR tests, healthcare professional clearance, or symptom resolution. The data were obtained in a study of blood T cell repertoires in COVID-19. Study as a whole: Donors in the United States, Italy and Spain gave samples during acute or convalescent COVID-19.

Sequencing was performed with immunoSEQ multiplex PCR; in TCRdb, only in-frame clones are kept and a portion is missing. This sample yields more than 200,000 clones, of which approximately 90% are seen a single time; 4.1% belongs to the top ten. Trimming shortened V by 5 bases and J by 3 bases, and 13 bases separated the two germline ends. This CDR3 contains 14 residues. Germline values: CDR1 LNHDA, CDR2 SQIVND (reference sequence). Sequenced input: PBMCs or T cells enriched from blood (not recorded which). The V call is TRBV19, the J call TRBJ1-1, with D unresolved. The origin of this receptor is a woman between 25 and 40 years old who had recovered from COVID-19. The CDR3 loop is CASSVKWEDTEAFF. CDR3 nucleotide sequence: TGTGCCAGTAGTGTAAAGTGGGAGGACACTGAAGCTTTCTTT.